These 2 T cell receptor beta chains share one sample of origin, sequenced in a study of neoadjuvant nivolumab and ipilimumab in lung cancer. Method: immunoSEQ multiplex PCR; TCRdb's copy keeps in-frame clones and lacks some. The table has some 13,000 clones, approximately 68% seen once. This sample comprised peripheral blood, obtained after neoadjuvant nivolumab, alone or with ipilimumab, at or shortly before surgery. These receptors came from an adult with non-small cell lung cancer.

The rearrangement uses TRBV6-5 and TRBJ1-4; possibly TRBD1 for D (5 bases). CDR1 and CDR2 from the germline V gene are MNHEY and SVGAGI. With 3 bases removed from V and 0 bases from J, the gap between germline ends came to 8 bases. This CDR3 is 15 amino acids long. The CDR3, as DNA: TGTGCCAGCAGTTATAGGGGTGCAACTAATGAAAAACTGTTTTTT. Its translation is CASSYRGATNEKLFF.

By its share, this clone is medium-sized. The chain employs TRBV6-4 and TRBJ2-3; D might be TRBD2 (6 bases). With 0 bases removed from V and 4 bases from J, the gap between germline ends came to 8 bases. Looked up from germline, CDR1 is MRHNA and CDR2 is SNTAGT. This CDR3 has 14 amino acids. The DNA for the CDR3 is TGTGCCAGCAGTGACTCCGGGGAGGCAGATACGCAGTATTTT. As protein: CASSDSGEADTQYF.